Listed below are T cell receptor beta chains from one sample, sequenced in a study of T cells in Graves' hyperthyroidism and ophthalmopathy. Via MiXCR, TCRdb re-called the multiplex PCR reads, giving one row per CDR3 protein. The data contain 350,000 to 400,000 distinct CDR3 sequences, 15% of them singletons. Specimen: blood. All receptors come from a woman aged 25 to 45 with Graves' hyperthyroidism. CDR3s include the opening cysteine and the closing phenylalanine or tryptophan. D genes are given only for firm matches. Only part of the rows carry a size: once, few, many, or a class if the clone is expanded.

j_gene	d_gene	v_gene	abundance	CDR3nt	CDR3aa
TRBJ2-5	TRBD1	TRBV24-1	many	TGTGCCACCAGTATAACAGGGGGCCTCCGCTGTGGGACCCAGTACTTC	CATSITGGLRCGTQYF
TRBJ2-7	NA	TRBV5-1	many	TGCGCCAGCAGCACCAACCCGGGACAAAACTACGAGCAGTACTTC	CASSTNPGQNYEQYF
TRBJ2-7	NA	TRBV6-1	many	TGTGCCAGCAGACAAGAAAGCGGGTTCTCGTACGAGCAGTACTTC	CASRQESGFSYEQYF
TRBJ1-5	NA	TRBV5-6	few	TGTGCCAGCAGCTTGGAGTGGGGTGGTGTAAATCAGCCCCAGCATTTT	CASSLEWGGVNQPQHF
TRBJ2-7	TRBD1	TRBV7-8	many	TGTGCCAGCAGCTTAGGGACAGGGATCTACGAGCAGTACTTC	CASSLGTGIYEQYF
TRBJ2-5	NA	TRBV24-1	few	TGTGCCACCAGTGATTTGCGGGGTGGAGAGACCCAGTACTTC	CATSDLRGGETQYF
TRBJ1-3	NA	TRBV2	few	TGTGCCAGCAGTGAATGGGATCTAGGAAACACCATATATTTT	CASSEWDLGNTIYF
TRBJ2-1	TRBD2	TRBV6-1	many	TGTGCCAGCACCCTAGCGGAGTACAATGAGCAGTTCTTC	CASTLAEYNEQFF
TRBJ2-1	TRBD2	TRBV5-4	many	TGTGCCAGCAGCTTGTCCTCTAGCGGGGCCTACAATGAGCAGTTCTTC	CASSLSSSGAYNEQFF
TRBJ1-5	TRBD1	TRBV7-2	few	TGTGCCAGCAGCTCCGGGACAGTGAGCAATCAGCCCCAGCATTTT	CASSSGTVSNQPQHF
TRBJ2-1	NA	TRBV6-1	many	TGTGCCAGCAGACCTACCGACAGCTCCTACAATGAGCAGTTCTTC	CASRPTDSSYNEQFF
TRBJ2-7	NA	TRBV4-1	few	TGCGCCAGCAGCCAAGGGGGCCGTAGCGAGCAGTACTTC	CASSQGGRSEQYF
TRBJ2-1	NA	TRBV19	NA	TGTGCCAGTAGTATTACCGGGAGTGGAGACAATGAGCAGTTCTTC	CASSITGSGDNEQFF
TRBJ2-4	NA	TRBV28	few	TGTGCCAGCAGTACCGGGACACCAAACATTCAGTACTTC	CASSTGTPNIQYF
TRBJ2-1	TRBD1	TRBV6-1	few	TGTGCCAGCAGTTCTGGAGGAATGGACAGGGGTATCTTC	CASSSGGMDRGIF
TRBJ2-2	NA	TRBV7-9	few	TGTGCCAGCAGCCATACAAGGCCCGAGACTAGTGGGGGGCTGAACACCGGGGAGCTGTTTTTT	CASSHTRPETSGGLNTGELFF
TRBJ2-1	NA	TRBV10-3	many	TGTGCCATCAGGGACTCCGCCTTCAATGAGCAGTTCTTC	CAIRDSAFNEQFF
TRBJ2-5	TRBD1	TRBV11-2	many	TGTGCCAGCAGCTCCTTTAGTAAGGGGGCCCAAGAGACCCAGTACTTC	CASSSFSKGAQETQYF
TRBJ2-1	NA	TRBV20-1	NA	TGCAGTGCTAGAATTTCGAGGATCCGCGACAAGCAGTTCTTC	CSARISRIRDKQFF
TRBJ2-7	NA	TRBV29-1	NA	TGCAGCGTTGAAACAACAGAGACCTACGAGCAGTACTTC	CSVETTETYEQYF
TRBJ1-1	NA	TRBV19	NA	TGTGCCACCCGTGGGGGCTACACTGAAGCTTTCTTT	CATRGGYTEAFF
TRBJ2-3	NA	TRBV5-1	NA	TGCGCCAGCAGCTTGGGTCTAGCGATCACAGATACGCAGTATTTT	CASSLGLAITDTQYF
TRBJ2-1	NA	TRBV4-1	many	TGCGCCAGCAGCCAAGGGAGGGCCGGGACCAATGAGCAGTTCTTC	CASSQGRAGTNEQFF
TRBJ2-5	NA	TRBV18	many	TGTGCCAGCTCACCGGCCCAATCAGAGACCCAGTACTTC	CASSPAQSETQYF
TRBJ2-7	TRBD2	TRBV28	NA	TGTGCCAGCAGTTTACCCAACCGACTAGCAAGGTCCTACGAGCAGTACTTC	CASSLPNRLARSYEQYF
TRBJ1-1	NA	TRBV18	many	TGTGCCAGCTCACCACCGATGAACACTGAAGCTTTCTTT	CASSPPMNTEAFF
TRBJ2-7	NA	TRBV28	many	TGTGCCAGCTTGTCCCTTAGCTCCTACGAGCAGTACTTC	CASLSLSSYEQYF
TRBJ2-7	TRBD2	TRBV4-1	few	TGCGCCAGCAGCCAACCGGGACTAGCGATCGACGAGCAGTACTTC	CASSQPGLAIDEQYF
TRBJ1-5	TRBD1	TRBV28	many	TGTGCCAGCAGTCAGACAGGGTCAGGACAGCCCCAGCATTTT	CASSQTGSGQPQHF
TRBJ1-1	NA	TRBV12-3/TRBV12-4	many	TGTGCCAGCAGCTACGGCAGTAAGCGAAACACTGAAGCTTTCTTT	CASSYGSKRNTEAFF
TRBJ2-3	TRBD2	TRBV5-1	many	TGCGCCAGCAGCTTGGCCGGGACTAGCTTGACAGATACGCAGTATTTT	CASSLAGTSLTDTQYF
TRBJ2-1	NA	TRBV18	NA	TGTGCCAGCTCACCACTTTTCAACAATGAGCAGTTCTTC	CASSPLFNNEQFF
TRBJ2-2	TRBD1	TRBV3-1	many	TGTGCCAGTCAGGCGGGACAGGTCGGGGAGCTGTTTTTT	CASQAGQVGELFF
TRBJ1-1	NA	TRBV10-3	few	TGTGCCATCAACATGGACAGCCTGAACACTGAAGCTTTCTTT	CAINMDSLNTEAFF
TRBJ2-5	TRBD2	TRBV28	many	TGTGCCAGCATTCCGGTACCGGGAGGAGGGGAGACCCAGTACTTC	CASIPVPGGGETQYF
TRBJ2-1	NA	TRBV27	NA	TGTGCCAGCAGTTTCGAGGGAACAAGGGATGAGCAGTTCTTC	CASSFEGTRDEQFF
TRBJ1-2	NA	TRBV5-4	few	TGTGCCAGCAGCCAATACCAGGGGAACTATGGCTACACCTTC	CASSQYQGNYGYTF
TRBJ2-5	TRBD2	TRBV18	NA	TGTGCCAGCTCACCCCCTAGGACTAGCGCCGAGACCCAGTACTTC	CASSPPRTSAETQYF
TRBJ2-1	TRBD1	TRBV20-1	few	TGCAGTGCTACTAAATCTGACCCGGGACAGGGGCGCAATGAGCAGTTCTTC	CSATKSDPGQGRNEQFF
TRBJ1-2	NA	TRBV2	many	TGTGCCAGCAGGCCCGCTTGGGGCTACACCTTC	CASRPAWGYTF
TRBJ2-5	NA	TRBV20-1	few	TGCAGTGCTAGTTCGGGACTGCAACTAAAAGAGACCCAGTACTTC	CSASSGLQLKETQYF
TRBJ1-1	NA	TRBV28	NA	TGTGCCAGCAGTTTAGGCTGGGGGGGCGTCACTGAAGCTTTCTTT	CASSLGWGGVTEAFF
TRBJ1-5	NA	TRBV28	many	TGTGCCAGCAGTTTATACAGAACCCCTAGCAATCAGCCCCAGCATTTT	CASSLYRTPSNQPQHF
TRBJ1-1	NA	TRBV28	few	TGTGCCAGCAGTTTGCCTTTTAACACTGAAGCTTTCTTT	CASSLPFNTEAFF
TRBJ2-3	NA	TRBV2	NA	TGTGCCAGCAGTGAAGGGGTGAGCAGACCTAGCACAGATACGCAGTATTTT	CASSEGVSRPSTDTQYF
TRBJ2-7	NA	TRBV3-1	many	TGTGCCAGCAGCCCAAGGACAGCTAGGCCCTACGAGCAGTACTTC	CASSPRTARPYEQYF
TRBJ2-7	NA	TRBV3-1	many	TGTGCCAGCAGCCGGACCTCCTACGAGCAGTACTTC	CASSRTSYEQYF
TRBJ2-1	NA	TRBV2	many	TGTGCCAGCAGTAGGGACGGATCGTACAATGAGCAGTTCTTC	CASSRDGSYNEQFF
TRBJ2-5	NA	TRBV2	many	TGTGCCAGCAGTCGGCAAATCGGGACCCAGTACTTC	CASSRQIGTQYF
TRBJ2-1	TRBD2	TRBV28	many	TGTGCCAGCAGTTCGTCGGGACTAGGACACAATGAGCAGTTCTTC	CASSSSGLGHNEQFF
TRBJ2-1	NA	TRBV20-1	few	TGCAGTGCCATAGCGGAATACAATGAGCAGTTCTTC	CSAIAEYNEQFF
TRBJ1-5	NA	TRBV15	NA	TGTGCCACCAGCAGATCTGGGATAGGGGCCCTGAGTAGCAATCAGCCCCAGCATTTT	CATSRSGIGALSSNQPQHF
TRBJ2-1	NA	TRBV29-1	NA	TGCAGCGTCCGATCGGGCAGCCAACCATCCTACAATGAGCAGTTCTTC	CSVRSGSQPSYNEQFF
TRBJ2-1	NA	TRBV27	many	TGTGCCAGCAGTTCCCCTCTAGCGAGTACCTACAATGAGCAGTTCTTC	CASSSPLASTYNEQFF
TRBJ1-2	TRBD1	TRBV18	NA	TGTGCCAGCTCACCAAGGCGTCAGGGGGACCGCTATGGCTACACCTTC	CASSPRRQGDRYGYTF
TRBJ2-7	TRBD1	TRBV19	NA	TGTGCCAGTAGTACCAGTCCAGGGGGCGTCTACGAGCAGTACTTC	CASSTSPGGVYEQYF